This record covers a single T cell receptor beta chain. Its matching antigen is unknown. This sample stems from a study of cytomegalovirus exposure and HLA in healthy donors. Germline-derived CDR1 and CDR2 are SGHDT and YYEEEE. The length of the CDR3 is 17 residues. V shed 0 bases and J 0 bases; nucleotides not matched to a gene: 5. With 60 Vbeta and 13 Jbeta primers, the PCR was carried out. Some clones are missing from TCRdb's copy, which holds only in-frame ones; the method was immunoSEQ multiplex PCR. Of approximately 93,000 clones in the sample, 82% were seen once. Regarding the study as a whole: Through in vitro validation, three CMV-associated chains were shown to be specific for CMV antigens. Altogether, 150 to 200 TCR beta chains were recorded as cytomegalovirus-associated. Segments of the TCR beta V type were, in most cases, productive about 87% or about 30% of the time in an earlier analysis.

Input material: PBMCs. V and J are TRBV5-6 and TRBJ2-7; 11 bases line up with TRBD2. This sequence was found in a man aged 45-65 years in good health and CMV-seronegative. CDR3 in DNA: TGTGCCAGCAGCTTGGGGCTAACTAGCGGGAGCTCCTACGAGCAGTACTTC. As protein: CASSLGLTSGSSYEQYF.